These 18 T cell receptor beta chains originate from one sample sequenced in a study of shared T cell receptors in the human thymus. This table comes from immunoSEQ multiplex PCR, and its TCRdb copy is limited to in-frame clones, with some not included. Among more than 550,000 clones listed, 80% to 90% were seen once. These data are also associated with another study on human thymus T cells.

The source material was thymocytes. The source is a girl under three years old with a congenital heart defect.

The V and J genes are TRBV30 and TRBJ2-7; 13 bases are a match to TRBD2. V shed 7 bases and J 5 bases; nucleotides not matched to a gene: 5. The CDR3 spans 13 residues. Germline CDR1 reads GTSNPN; CDR2 reads SVGIG (reference sequence). The CDR3 is CALIGTSGDEQYF. The CDR3 region has the DNA TGTGCCTTGATCGGGACTAGCGGGGACGAGCAGTACTTC.

The chain carries TRBV7-8 and TRBJ1-1; TRBD1 agrees at 10 bases. CDR3 size: 17 residues. Per germline, CDR1 SGHVS and CDR2 FQNEAQ. The junction had 9 bases not matched to a gene; V was cut back by 5 bases and J by 0 bases. This CDR3 reads CASSPGTGVLVNTEAFF. DNA for the CDR3: TGTGCCAGCAGCCCCGGGACAGGGGTCTTGGTGAACACTGAAGCTTTCTTT.

This clone appeared once. The CDR3 reads CASSMTSRETQYF. CDR3 DNA sequence: TGTGCCAGTAGTATGACTAGTCGAGAGACCCAGTACTTC. The chain has TRBV19 and TRBJ2-5, with a possible D match to TRBD2 (6 bases). Trimming removed 3 bases at V and 4 bases at J, with 9 bases between. Germline loops: CDR1 LNHDA, CDR2 SQIVND (reference sequence). The CDR3 runs to 13 residues.

The V gene is TRBV28, the J gene TRBJ2-7; possibly TRBD1 for D (6 bases). V lost 4 bases and J lost 1, with 14 bases in between. CDR1 is MDHEN and CDR2 is SYDVKM in the germline V gene. There are 15 residues in the CDR3. CDR3 nucleotide sequence: TGTGCCAGCAGTTCCGGACAGTGGAGATCCTACGAGCAGTACTTC. It specifies CASSSGQWRSYEQYF.

In its sample, this clone was seen a few times. The rearrangement links TRBV10-3 to TRBJ1-3; D is uncertain. The V gene's germline CDR1 is ENHRY and CDR2 SYGVKD. Deletions cut 4 bases from V and 2 bases from J, with 24 bases between. The CDR3 spans 19 residues. CDR3 sequence reads: CAISAPVRGIPYTGNTIYF. The CDR3 DNA reads TGTGCCATCAGTGCCCCGGTTCGAGGCATACCTTATACTGGAAACACCATATATTTT.

The chain carries TRBV5-6 and TRBJ2-1; TRBD2 is a possible D gene (5 bases). The V and J ends lost 1 base and 6 bases respectively, with 14 bases between them. This CDR3 comprises 15 residues. Germline V gene data show CDR1 as SGHDT and CDR2 as YYEEEE. The CDR3 DNA reads as TGTGCCAGCAGCTTGTTACTAGGGCCTGTCAATGAGCAGTTCTTC. The encoded protein is CASSLLLGPVNEQFF. Based on the CDR3 plus reference TRBV5-6 and TRBJ2-1, the full variable domain is DAGVTQSPTHLIKTRGQQVTLRCSPKSGHDTVSWYQQALGQGPQFIFQYYEEEERQRGNFPDRFSGHQFPNYSSELNVNALLLGDSALYLCASSLLLGPVNEQFFGPGTRLTVL.

This clone was observed a single time. This chain joins TRBV14 and TRBJ2-7, with 10 nucleotides matching TRBD2. The CDR3 is 15 amino acids. Germline CDR1 and CDR2: SGHDN and FVKESK. Trimming took 2 bases from V and 7 from J; bases not matched to a gene: 8. CDR3 region: CASSQFERGGLEQYF. CDR3 DNA sequence: TGTGCCAGCAGCCAATTCGAGCGGGGGGGCCTGGAGCAGTACTTC.

The chain joins TRBV28 to TRBJ2-3; 8 bases agree with TRBD1. In germline, CDR1 is MDHEN, CDR2 SYDVKM. The CDR3 is made up of 17 amino acids. The V segment lost 4 bases and the J segment 0 bases; nucleotides outside the gene matches: 9. The CDR3 protein is CASSCQGANPSTDTQYF. CDR3 bases: TGTGCCAGCAGTTGCCAGGGGGCAAACCCTAGCACAGATACGCAGTATTTT.

V usage is TRBV4-3 and J usage is TRBJ1-1; 9 positions agree with TRBD1. Germline V gene lookup returns CDR1 LGHNA and CDR2 YSLEER. With 2 bases clipped from V and 7 bases from J, the junction kept 29 bases outside the gene matches. The CDR3 runs 22 residues. The CDR3 sequence is CASSQRQGDRVGGLTGKDEAFF. The CDR3 DNA reads as TGCGCCAGCAGCCAAAGGCAGGGGGACAGGGTGGGGGGGTTGACGGGAAAAGATGAAGCTTTCTTT.

This clone was counted only a few times. The chain is built from TRBV27 and TRBJ2-2; 7 nucleotides agree with TRBD1. J was trimmed by 4 bases and V by 7 bases; bases with no gene match: 12. Germline V CDR1 and CDR2: MNHEY, SMNVEV (reference sequence). The CDR3 covers 16 residues. CDR3 coding DNA: TGTGCCAGCACAGCCATCCCGGGACAGCCCACCGGGGAGCTGTTTTTT. This gives the protein CASTAIPGQPTGELFF.

This rearrangement joins TRBV19 to TRBJ2-7; D perhaps matches TRBD1 (5 bases). V lost 1 base and J lost 2, with 9 bases in between. There are 14 residues in the CDR3. CDR1 and CDR2 from the germline V gene are LNHDA and SQIVND (reference sequence). CDR3 coding DNA: TGTGCCAGTAGTATAGCCTCGACAGCCTACGAGCAGTACTTC. Amino acids: CASSIASTAYEQYF. The whole variable domain, filled in from reference TRBV19 and TRBJ2-7, reads DGGITQSPKYLFRKEGQNVTLSCEQNLNHDAMYWYRQDPGQGLRLIYYSQIVNDFQKGDIAEGYSVSREKKESFPLTVTSAQKNPTAFYLCASSIASTAYEQYFGPGTRLTVT.

The chain couples TRBV13 to TRBJ1-2; D not certain. The CDR3 consists of 15 residues. The germline gives CDR1 PRHDT, CDR2 FYEKMQ (reference sequence). V lost 2 bases and J lost 0, with 10 bases in between. The DNA for the CDR3 is TGTGCCAGCAGCTTAATGGGCAGAACTAACTATGGCTACACCTTC. It specifies CASSLMGRTNYGYTF.

The chain employs TRBV5-1 and TRBJ1-2; D is unclear. Trimming took off 7 bases at V and 3 bases at J, with 19 bases between the two ends. CDR1 is SGHRS and CDR2 is YFSETQ in the germline V gene. The CDR3 runs 15 residues. The CDR3 sequence is CASDRLANVYYGYTF. CDR3 coding DNA: TGCGCCAGCGACCGTTTAGCTAATGTTTACTATGGCTACACCTTC.

The chain has TRBV29-1 and TRBJ1-1; no reliable D call. V dropped 1 base and J dropped 1 base, with 4 bases sitting between them. This CDR3 is built from 12 residues. Germline V lookup: CDR1 SQVTM, CDR2 ANQGSEA. The CDR3 DNA reads as TGCAGCGTTGAAGGCAGGAACACTGAAGCTTTCTTT. The encoded protein is CSVEGRNTEAFF.

The genes are TRBV14 and TRBJ2-7; 9 nucleotides agree with TRBD1. In germline, CDR1 is SGHDN, CDR2 FVKESK. The CDR3 is made up of 15 amino acids. The V segment lost 2 bases and the J segment 5 bases; nucleotides outside the gene matches: 7. CDR3 sequence (DNA): TGTGCCAGCAGCCAAATACAGGGGGCAGGAGACGAGCAGTACTTC. Translated: CASSQIQGAGDEQYF.

The chain is built from TRBV5-1 and TRBJ1-1; 7 bases map to TRBD1. The CDR3 runs 14 residues. Germline lookup yields CDR1 SGHRS and CDR2 YFSETQ. J gave up 5 bases and V 5 bases, and 9 bases lay outside the gene matches. The CDR3 DNA sequence: TGCGCCAGCAGATTCAGACAGGGACGGACTGAAGCTTTCTTT. It codes for CASRFRQGRTEAFF.

As concerns this clone: One end of the junction does not line up with germline, which may come from a read error. The chain recombines TRBV20-1 with TRBJ1-6; 7 nucleotides match TRBD1. The CDR3 spans 10 residues. Germline CDR1 reads DFQATT; CDR2 reads SNEGSKA (reference sequence). CDR3 residues: CRADRDRGDF. CDR3 sequence (DNA): TGCAGGGCAGACCGGGACAGAGGCGACTTT.

The chain joins TRBV7-8 to TRBJ1-2; TRBD1 aligns across 7 bases. CDR1 is SGHVS, CDR2 FQNEAQ, per germline. This CDR3 spans 17 amino acids. V was clipped by 2 bases and J by 2 bases; unmatched bases: 11. CDR3 residues: CASSLITSGRGNYGYTF. In nucleotides, the CDR3 is TGTGCCAGCAGCTTAATTACGAGCGGCAGGGGGAACTATGGCTACACCTTC.